This is a list of T cell receptor beta chains from one sample in a study of memory CD8 T cells in hepatitis C reinfection. Sequenced by immunoSEQ multiplex PCR; TCRdb stores in-frame clones only, minus some. In the table there are around 45,000 clones, about 88% of which are singletons. The sample comprised naive CD8+ T cells sorted from blood. Source of these receptors: a man between 18 and 35 years old with hepatitis C virus infection. CDR3s include the opening cysteine and the closing phenylalanine or tryptophan.

J gene	V gene	CDR3 protein
TRBJ2-7	TRBV7-9	CASSPSGSYEQYF
TRBJ2-3	TRBV29-1	CSVEDRGEGLAGATDTQYF
TRBJ1-3	TRBV6-5	CASSSGSGNTIYF
TRBJ2-5	TRBV19	CASIGDRTQETQYF
TRBJ2-5	TRBV9	CASSPSQGQETQYF
TRBJ1-1	TRBV4-3	CASSQDLVTGDGGTEAFF
TRBJ1-5	TRBV4-1	CASSQVGGPSQPQHF
TRBJ2-7	TRBV19	CASSPDRSEQYF
TRBJ2-5	TRBV28	CASRLLNRDPETQYF
TRBJ1-5	TRBV7-9	CASSLGDRGQPQHF
TRBJ2-2	TRBV4-1	CASNPSGRAPPGELFF
TRBJ2-1	TRBV27	CASSWNSGDYNEQFF
TRBJ1-1	TRBV4-1	CASSQDRVEFMNTEAFF
TRBJ1-2	TRBV4-1	CASSQEGVRDIYGYTF
TRBJ1-2	TRBV5-6	CASSFRSRDGYTF
TRBJ2-1	TRBV5-1	CASTRGGSGEAANEQFF
TRBJ2-7	TRBV11-2	CASSFDRAYEQYF
TRBJ2-3	TRBV6-5	CASRSRDGGTDTQYF
TRBJ1-5	TRBV5-5	CASSFFQSNQPQHF
TRBJ2-1	TRBV5-1	CASSIDLYNEQFF
TRBJ2-1	TRBV4-2	CASSPGGVGGPSADEQFF
TRBJ1-2	TRBV7-2	CASNNPLEQGNGYTF
TRBJ2-1	TRBV27	CASSSTGPYNGQFF
TRBJ1-4	TRBV4-3	CASSQTGVGEKLFF
TRBJ2-1	TRBV5-4	CASSLYPLGQGLFYEQFF
TRBJ1-3	TRBV27	CASSLRAGSGNTIYF
TRBJ2-5	TRBV5-1	CASSHRTGLRQETQYF
TRBJ2-1	TRBV11-2	CASSPYHSPRGYNEQFF
TRBJ1-5	TRBV10-3	CATQETGSTYSNQPQHF
TRBJ1-1	TRBV10-3	CAISGGGNTEAFF
TRBJ2-4	TRBV7-7	CAPCRSGKNIQYF